Below, 25 T cell receptor beta chains from the same sample are listed, as sequenced in a study of cytomegalovirus exposure and HLA in healthy donors. Repertoires were generated with immunoSEQ multiplex PCR, while TCRdb's copy carries only in-frame clones and drops some. The top ten clones hold 12% of a sample with under 250,000 clones, roughly 90% of them seen once. Sequenced sample: PBMCs. Every receptor here comes from a young man in good health and CMV-seropositive.

The chain carries TRBV25-1 and TRBJ1-4; 8 bases line up with TRBD1. J was trimmed by 8 bases and V by 3 bases; bases with no gene match: 8. Per the germline V gene, CDR1 is MGHDK and CDR2 is SYGVNS. The CDR3 length is 15 residues. In nucleotides, the CDR3 is TGTGCCAGCAGTGAGGGAGGCAGGGGGCTGGAAAAACTGTTTTTT. This codes for CASSEGGRGLEKLFF.

This clone was detected only once. The V and J genes are TRBV6-5 and TRBJ1-2, with D possibly being TRBD1 (6 bases). This CDR3 has 14 amino acids. Trimming shortened V by 2 bases and J by 8 bases, and 15 bases separated the two germline ends. CDR1 MNHEY and CDR2 SVGAGI come from the germline V gene. The CDR3: CASSYGQGFEGYTF. DNA for the CDR3: TGTGCCAGCAGTTACGGGCAGGGGTTTGAAGGCTACACCTTC.

V is TRBV7-2 and J is TRBJ2-7, with 7 bases that match TRBD2. Unmatched junction bases numbered 7, after V lost 5 bases and J lost 6 bases. CDR3 length: 13 residues. Germline CDR1 reads SGHTA; CDR2 reads FQGNSA. CDR3 sequence reads: CASSPGRGGEQYF. The CDR3 DNA sequence: TGTGCCAGCAGCCCGGGCCGCGGGGGCGAGCAGTACTTC.

V and J are TRBV29-1 and TRBJ2-7, with D hard to call. The V gene lost 7 bases and the J gene lost 0 bases, with 10 bases spanning the gap. This CDR3 region has 12 residues. Germline assignment: CDR1 SQVTM and CDR2 ANQGSEA. The CDR3 is CSASRSSYEQYF. CDR3 coding DNA: TGCAGCGCCAGCCGCAGCTCCTACGAGCAGTACTTC.

V gene TRBV7-2 combines with J gene TRBJ2-7; 7 nucleotides match TRBD1. From germline, CDR1 is SGHTA and CDR2 FQGNSA. This CDR3 is built from 16 residues. J gave up 4 bases and V 5 bases, and 14 bases lay outside the gene matches. Here the CDR3 reads CASSISTGIKVYEQYF. The CDR3 DNA is TGTGCCAGCAGCATTTCGACAGGGATAAAGGTATACGAGCAGTACTTC.

V usage is TRBV6-5 and J usage is TRBJ1-1; D gene uncertain. Germline lookup yields CDR1 MNHEY and CDR2 SVGAGI. Trimming stripped 1 base from V and 4 bases from J, with 16 bases between. The CDR3 loop spans 16 amino acids. The CDR3 reads CASSYLEGFAITEAFF. The CDR3 bases are TGTGCCAGCAGTTACTTGGAAGGTTTTGCGATCACTGAAGCTTTCTTT.

The chain employs TRBV28 and TRBJ1-2; D is unclear. The length of the CDR3 is 13 residues. Germline loops: CDR1 MDHEN, CDR2 SYDVKM. Trimming took off 6 bases at V and 2 bases at J, with 10 bases between the two ends. CDR3 bases: TGTGCCAGCAGGGCAAGGGAAAACTATGGCTACACCTTC. Amino acids: CASRARENYGYTF.

This clone was observed a handful of times. This chain links TRBV6-5 with TRBJ1-2; D might be TRBD1 (5 bases). Trimming removed 4 bases at V and 3 bases at J, with 9 bases between. The germline V gene encodes CDR1 MNHEY and CDR2 SVGAGI. The CDR3 has 13 residues. This chain's CDR3 is CASSSREDYGYTF. The CDR3 DNA reads TGTGCCAGCAGTTCCAGGGAAGACTATGGCTACACCTTC.

This sequence joins TRBV5-1 and TRBJ1-2; 10 bases line up with TRBD1. V shed 4 bases, J shed 1 base, and the junction held 4 bases outside the gene matches. Germline V gene data show CDR1 as SGHRS and CDR2 as YFSETQ. The CDR3 has 15 residues. This CDR3 reads CASSRGQGVNYGYTF. CDR3 DNA sequence: TGCGCCAGCAGCCGAGGACAGGGGGTTAACTATGGCTACACCTTC. The full variable domain, rest sourced from reference TRBV5-1 and TRBJ1-2, is KAGVTQTPRYLIKTRGQQVTLSCSPISGHRSVSWYQQTPGQGLQFLFEYFSETQRNKGNFPGRFSGRQFSNSRSEMNVSTLELGDSALYLCASSRGQGVNYGYTFGSGTRLTVV.

The chain joins TRBV5-1 to TRBJ1-1; TRBD1 might be the D (5 bases). This CDR3 has 14 residues. Germline V lookup: CDR1 SGHRS, CDR2 YFSETQ. V was clipped by 1 base and J by 1 base, with 8 bases between them. CDR3 in amino acids: CASSLRQGNTEAFF. The CDR3 DNA reads TGCGCCAGCAGCTTGAGGCAGGGGAACACTGAAGCTTTCTTT.

The chain employs TRBV30 and TRBJ1-2, with no clear D. The CDR3 contains 12 residues. Deletions cut 2 bases from V and 7 bases from J, with 11 bases between. Germline V gives CDR1 GTSNPN, CDR2 SVGIG (reference sequence). The CDR3 sequence is CAWSFRFSGYTF. The DNA of the CDR3 is TGTGCCTGGAGTTTCAGATTCTCTGGCTACACCTTC.

J is TRBJ1-1 and V is TRBV30; D is possibly TRBD1 (5 bases). The ends were cut back, 8 bases at V and 5 bases at J, with 21 bases in the middle. The CDR3 runs to 14 residues. The germline CDR1 and CDR2 sequences are GTSNPN and SVGIG (reference sequence). CDR3 nucleotide sequence: TGTGCCGGCCTCCCCCACGGGGGGTGGACTGAAGCTTTCTTT. Its protein is CAGLPHGGWTEAFF.

The rearrangement links TRBV5-4 to TRBJ1-2; 12 bases agree with TRBD1. This CDR3 contains 15 residues. The junction had 5 bases not matched to a gene; V was cut back by 0 bases and J by 8 bases. The germline CDR1 and CDR2 sequences are SGHNT and YYREEE (reference sequence). The CDR3 sequence: CASSLEGDRGRGYTF. For the CDR3, the DNA is TGTGCCAGCAGCTTGGAGGGGGACAGGGGGCGAGGCTACACCTTC.

This chain connects TRBV6-1 to TRBJ1-4; 9 bases fit TRBD1. The CDR3 is made up of 16 amino acids. Looked up from germline, CDR1 is MNHNS and CDR2 is SASEGT. The ends lost 2 bases at V and 3 bases at J; junction bases unmatched: 4. CDR3 DNA sequence: TGTGCCAGCAGTGAATTTTGGACAGGGGCTAATGAAAAACTGTTTTTT. Protein: CASSEFWTGANEKLFF.

About this clone itself: A read error may produce the germline difference seen at one junction end. The CDR3 loop reads CASSETSGLASPLVF. CDR3 DNA: TGTGCCAGCAGTGAAACTTCGGGACTAGCCTCCCCCCTGGTCTTC. This chain joins TRBV6-1 and TRBJ2-7; 9 bases map to TRBD2. The CDR3 runs to 15 residues. Looked up from germline, CDR1 is MNHNS and CDR2 is SASEGT.

A note on this clone: The germline gene is not matched at one end of the junction; a read error may be the cause. This chain links TRBV20-1 with TRBJ2-4; D may be TRBD2 (6 bases). The germline V gene encodes CDR1 DFQATT and CDR2 SNEGSKA (reference sequence). This CDR3 has 11 amino acids. Written as DNA, the CDR3 is TGCAGTGCTAGAGCGGGGGAGAGCCTGCACTTC. As protein: CSARAGESLHF.

This chain's CDR3 is CASSSGSLYGYTF. The CDR3 DNA is TGTGCCAGCAGCTCCGGGAGCCTCTATGGCTACACCTTC. The genes are TRBV5-4 and TRBJ1-2; D not resolved. Trimming pared 3 bases from V and 4 bases from J, leaving 10 bases between. Germline V gives CDR1 SGHNT, CDR2 YYREEE (reference sequence). The length of the CDR3 is 13 residues.

The chain is built from TRBV7-9 and TRBJ1-1; 7 bases fit TRBD1. The V segment lost 5 bases and the J segment 5 bases; nucleotides outside the gene matches: 8. The germline gives CDR1 SEHNR, CDR2 FQNEAQ (reference sequence). This CDR3 spans 14 amino acids. In DNA, the CDR3 is TGTGCCAGCAGCCTATCGACAGGGACGACTGAAGCTTTCTTT. It is translated as CASSLSTGTTEAFF.

V is TRBV7-9 and J is TRBJ2-2; 9 bases align to TRBD1. V dropped 6 bases and J dropped 7; count of bases not matched to a gene: 9. The CDR3 is 15 residues long. Looked up from germline, CDR1 is SEHNR and CDR2 is FQNEAQ (reference sequence). CDR3 coding DNA: TGTGCCAGCAGTTCTACAGGGGGCGCGGGCGGGGAGCTGTTTTTT. Protein product: CASSSTGGAGGELFF.

This clone was seen just once. The chain couples TRBV2 to TRBJ2-1, with 11 bases aligning to TRBD2. After removal of 6 bases from V and 3 bases from J, the junction contained 4 bases not matched to a gene. The CDR3 is 15 residues long. CDR1 is SNHLY and CDR2 is FYNNEI in the germline V gene. The CDR3, as DNA: TGTGCCAGCAGACTGGGACTAGCGGTCTACAATGAGCAGTTCTTC. Protein: CASRLGLAVYNEQFF. The full variable domain, its missing parts supplied by reference TRBV2 and TRBJ2-1, is EPEVTQTPSHQVTQMGQEVILRCVPISNHLYFYWYRQILGQKVEFLVSFYNNEISEKSEIFDDQFSVERPDGSNFTLKIRSTKLEDSAMYFCASRLGLAVYNEQFFGPGTRLTVL.

V gene TRBV6-1 combines with J gene TRBJ2-3; D possibly corresponds to TRBD1 (5 bases). Germline-derived CDR1 and CDR2 are MNHNS and SASEGT. V was cut by 3 bases and J by 0 bases, with 10 bases left in between. CDR3 size: 15 residues. The CDR3 sequence: CASSERQPSTDTQYF. DNA for the CDR3: TGTGCCAGCAGTGAGAGACAGCCTAGCACAGATACGCAGTATTTT.

This sequence joins TRBV30 and TRBJ1-2; no definite D call. With 2 bases removed from V and 4 bases from J, the gap between germline ends came to 11 bases. CDR3 length equals 13 residues. CDR1 and CDR2 from the germline V gene are GTSNPN and SVGIG (reference sequence). Here the CDR3 DNA reads TGTGCCTGGAGTTATCGGGGAGGCTATGGCTACACCTTC. Its translation is CAWSYRGGYGYTF.

This rearrangement joins TRBV11-3 to TRBJ2-1, with D tentatively TRBD2 (6 bases). This CDR3 contains 14 residues. V lost 4 bases and J lost 6, with 13 bases in between. Per germline, CDR1 SGHNT and CDR2 YENEEA. CDR3 sequence reads: CASSWGGTLNEQFF. As DNA, the CDR3 is TGTGCCAGCAGCTGGGGCGGGACTCTCAATGAGCAGTTCTTC.

The chain carries TRBV11-2 and TRBJ2-1; D is uncertain. Deletions cut 2 bases from V and 5 bases from J, with 10 bases between. Per the germline V gene, CDR1 is SGHAT and CDR2 is FQNNGV. The CDR3 is made up of 14 amino acids. CDR3 sequence (DNA): TGTGCCAGCAGCTTAAGTCCAAAGGACAATGAGCAGTTCTTC. Its protein product is CASSLSPKDNEQFF.

This clone was seen a single time. This chain links TRBV19 with TRBJ2-7, with D hard to call. This CDR3 spans 13 amino acids. Germline V gives CDR1 LNHDA, CDR2 SQIVND (reference sequence). V was shortened by 1 base and J by 4 bases, with 8 bases between the two germline ends. CDR3: CASSIGWGYEQYF. The CDR3 nucleotides are TGTGCCAGTAGTATAGGTTGGGGTTACGAGCAGTACTTC.